Following are 7 T cell receptor beta chains from one sample sequenced in a study of blood T cell repertoires in COVID-19. Measured with immunoSEQ multiplex PCR; TCRdb has only the in-frame clones, and not every one. Of roughly 120,000 clones in the sample, 86% were seen once. The sample was peripheral blood. Receptors originate from a man in his 70s who had recovered from COVID-19.

This sequence joins TRBV15 and TRBJ1-2, with 8 bases that match TRBD1. J gave up 8 bases and V 2 bases, and 13 bases lay outside the gene matches. Germline CDR1 is LNHNV and CDR2 is YYDKDF (reference sequence). The CDR3 has 16 amino acids. The CDR3 DNA follows: TGTGCCACCAGCAGACGGCCCCCGACAGGGGTGCCGGGCTACACCTTC. This encodes CATSRRPPTGVPGYTF.

J is TRBJ2-3 and V is TRBV15, with D tentatively TRBD2 (6 bases). V was shortened by 5 bases and J by 7 bases, with 19 bases between the two germline ends. Germline lookup yields CDR1 LNHNV and CDR2 YYDKDF (reference sequence). CDR3 length: 15 amino acids. CDR3 in DNA: TGTGCCACCAGCGATAGAGGGAGGAACCCGAATACGCAGTATTTT. Its translation is CATSDRGRNPNTQYF.

Concerning this clone: The junction departs from germline at one end; a sequencing error may be responsible. The chain carries TRBV6-5 and TRBJ1-5, with D uncertain. This CDR3 contains 12 residues. Germline CDR1 is MNHEY and CDR2 is SVGAGI. The CDR3 spells CASSGNNRPQHF. The CDR3 nucleotides read TGTGCCAGCAGCGGGAACAATCGGCCCCAGCATTTT.

A remark on this clone: Other DNA sequences in this sample translate to the same CDR3. V and J are TRBV20-1 and TRBJ1-1, with D hard to call. Trimming removed 3 bases at V and 1 base at J, with 3 bases between. This CDR3 spans 11 amino acids. Germline CDR1 is DFQATT and CDR2 is SNEGSKA (reference sequence). DNA of the CDR3: TGCAGTGCTAGGGCGAACACTGAAGCTTTCTTT. This codes for CSARANTEAFF.

The chain joins TRBV27 to TRBJ2-1; the D gene is possibly TRBD2 (5 bases). The V end lost 1 base, the J end lost 8 bases, and 27 bases lay between the germline ends. Germline V gives CDR1 MNHEY, CDR2 SMNVEV (reference sequence). The CDR3 is 19 amino acids. Written as DNA, the CDR3 is TGTGCCAGCAGTTTATACCTCAGGTCACGAGGGCGGAAGATGGATGAGCAGTTCTTC. It translates to CASSLYLRSRGRKMDEQFF.

This chain links TRBV5-1 with TRBJ1-6; D is ambiguous. Trimming removed 4 bases from V and 7 bases from J, with 9 bases in between. CDR3 length: 13 residues. Per the germline V gene, CDR1 is SGHRS and CDR2 is YFSETQ. This chain's CDR3 is CASSETRNSPLHF. The DNA for the CDR3 is TGCGCCAGCAGCGAAACCAGGAATTCACCCCTCCACTTT.

The chain links TRBV14 to TRBJ1-6; D unclear. V lost 3 bases to trimming and J lost 8 bases, with 5 bases between them. CDR3 length: 12 residues. CDR1 SGHDN and CDR2 FVKESK come from the germline V gene. CDR3: CASSHSHSPLHF. CDR3 DNA sequence: TGTGCCAGCAGCCACAGTCATTCACCCCTCCACTTT.